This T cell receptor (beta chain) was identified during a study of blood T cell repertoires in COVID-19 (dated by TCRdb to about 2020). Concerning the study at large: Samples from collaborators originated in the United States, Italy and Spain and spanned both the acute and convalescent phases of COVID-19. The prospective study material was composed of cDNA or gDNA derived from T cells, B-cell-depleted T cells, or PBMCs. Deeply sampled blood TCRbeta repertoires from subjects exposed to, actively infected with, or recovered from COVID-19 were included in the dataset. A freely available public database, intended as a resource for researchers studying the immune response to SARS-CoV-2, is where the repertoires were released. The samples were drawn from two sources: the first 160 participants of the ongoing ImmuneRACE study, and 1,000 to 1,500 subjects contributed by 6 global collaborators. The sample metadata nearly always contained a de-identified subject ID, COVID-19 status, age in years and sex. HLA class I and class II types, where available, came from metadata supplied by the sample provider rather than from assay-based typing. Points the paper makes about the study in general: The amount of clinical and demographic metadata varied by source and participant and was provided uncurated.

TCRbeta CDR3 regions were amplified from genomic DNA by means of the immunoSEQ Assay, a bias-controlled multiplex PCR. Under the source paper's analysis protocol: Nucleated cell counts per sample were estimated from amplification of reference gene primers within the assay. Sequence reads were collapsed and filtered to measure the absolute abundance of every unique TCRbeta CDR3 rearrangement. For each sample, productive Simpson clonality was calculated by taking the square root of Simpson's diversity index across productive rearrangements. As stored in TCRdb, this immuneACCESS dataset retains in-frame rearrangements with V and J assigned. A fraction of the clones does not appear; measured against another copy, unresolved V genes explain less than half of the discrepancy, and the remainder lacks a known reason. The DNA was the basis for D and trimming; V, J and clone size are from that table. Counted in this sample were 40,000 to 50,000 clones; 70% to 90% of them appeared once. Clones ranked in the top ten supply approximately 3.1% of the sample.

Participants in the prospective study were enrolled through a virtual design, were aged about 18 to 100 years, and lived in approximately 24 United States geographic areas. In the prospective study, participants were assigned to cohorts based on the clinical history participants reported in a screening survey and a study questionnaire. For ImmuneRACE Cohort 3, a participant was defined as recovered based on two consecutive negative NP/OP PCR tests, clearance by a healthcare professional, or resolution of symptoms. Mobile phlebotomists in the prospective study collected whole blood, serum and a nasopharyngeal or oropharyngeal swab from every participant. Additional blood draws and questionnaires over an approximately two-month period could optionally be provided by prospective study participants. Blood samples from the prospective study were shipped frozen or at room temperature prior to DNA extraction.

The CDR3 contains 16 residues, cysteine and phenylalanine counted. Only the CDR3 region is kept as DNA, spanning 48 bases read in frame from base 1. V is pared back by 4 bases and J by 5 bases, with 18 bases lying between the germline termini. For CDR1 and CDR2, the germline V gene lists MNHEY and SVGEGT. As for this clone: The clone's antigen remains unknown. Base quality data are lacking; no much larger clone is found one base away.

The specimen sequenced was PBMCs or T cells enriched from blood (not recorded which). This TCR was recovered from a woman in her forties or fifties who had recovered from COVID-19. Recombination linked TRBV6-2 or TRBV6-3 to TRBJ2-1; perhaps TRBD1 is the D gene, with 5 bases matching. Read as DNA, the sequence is TGTGCCAGCAGTTCTACCCCCTTTTGGGGCAACAATGAGCAGTTCTTC. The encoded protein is CASSSTPFWGNNEQFF.